Listed below are T cell receptor beta chains from one sample, sequenced in a study of blood T cell repertoires in COVID-19. Sequencing used immunoSEQ multiplex PCR; TCRdb keeps in-frame clones, though not all of them. The sample includes a few hundred thousand clones, approximately 87% of them seen just once. Sequencing was carried out using peripheral blood. These receptors were collected from a man aged 60 to 69 with acute or convalescent COVID-19. The CDR3 runs from the conserved cysteine through the conserved F or W. The D gene is left open where the match is weak. Clone size, where shown, is once, few, many, or a class for clones that have expanded.

TRBV5-1,TRBJ1-1,NA,13,NA,TGCGCCAGCTCGCGCCAGTCAGGCACTGAAGCTTTCTTT,CASSRQSGTEAFF
TRBV3-1/TRBV3-2,TRBJ2-7,NA,13,NA,TGTGCCAGCAGCCTTGGGCTAGCAGGCGAGCAGTACTTC,CASSLGLAGEQYF
TRBV27,TRBJ1-6,NA,14,NA,TGTGCCAGCAGTTTACAGGGTGCTAATTCACCCCTCCACTTT,CASSLQGANSPLHF
TRBV10-3,TRBJ2-2,NA,15,TRBD2,TGTGCCATCAGCGCGACTAGCGGGGACACCGGGGAGCTGTTTTTT,CAISATSGDTGELFF
TRBV19,TRBJ2-5,NA,15,TRBD1,TGTGCCAGTAGTACCAACCCACAGGGGTTGGAGACCCAGTACTTC,CASSTNPQGLETQYF
TRBV29-1,TRBJ1-2,NA,13,TRBD1,TGCAGCGTCGCGTCCGGGACAGACTATGGCTACACCTTC,CSVASGTDYGYTF
TRBV6-5,TRBJ1-6,once,14,NA,TGTGCCAGCACCTCCCTCGGGAGAGGTTCACCCCTCCACTTT,CASTSLGRGSPLHF
TRBV9,TRBJ1-3,NA,18,TRBD1,TGTGCCAGCAGTGCAACAGGGGGCTCAGGGTACGCTGGAAACACCATATATTTT,CASSATGGSGYAGNTIYF
TRBV19,TRBJ2-6,NA,14,NA,TGTGCCAGTGGATGGAGGGCCTCGGCCAACGTCCTGACTTTC,CASGWRASANVLTF
TRBV5-8,TRBJ1-2,NA,15,TRBD1,TGTGCCAGCAGCCTGGACAGGGCCTTAAACTATGGCTACACCTTC,CASSLDRALNYGYTF
TRBV2,TRBJ2-5,NA,15,TRBD2,TGTGCCAGCACCCGAGCGGGAGGGCCGCAAGAGACCCAGTACTTC,CASTRAGGPQETQYF
TRBV19,TRBJ1-5,few,13,TRBD1,TGTGCCAGTAGTACCGACAGGGCGCAGCCCCAGCATTTT,CASSTDRAQPQHF
TRBV6-5,TRBJ1-1,NA,14,NA,TGTGCCAGCGGGGTACCAGGGCTGAACACTGAAGCTTTCTTT,CASGVPGLNTEAFF
TRBV7-9,TRBJ2-7,NA,11,NA,TGTGCCAGCAGCATTAGTACTGAGCAGTACTTC,CASSISTEQYF
TRBV2,TRBJ1-5,NA,14,TRBD1,TGTGCCAGCACCCGGACAGGGCAGGATCAGCCCCAGCATTTT,CASTRTGQDQPQHF
TRBV28,TRBJ2-5,NA,13,TRBD1,TGTGCCAGCAGAGACAGGGGGCAAGAGACCCAGTACTTC,CASRDRGQETQYF
TRBV5-1,TRBJ2-1,once,17,TRBD2,TGCGCCAGCAGCTTGAGCGTTAGCGGGGGGCCCTACAATGAGCAGTTCTTC,CASSLSVSGGPYNEQFF
TRBV19,TRBJ1-2,NA,13,NA,TGTGCCAGTAGTCCATACAACAACTATGGCTACACCTTC,CASSPYNNYGYTF
TRBV5-4,TRBJ2-2,NA,14,TRBD1,TGTGCCAGCAGACAGGACAGGGGGACCGGGGAGCTGTTTTTT,CASRQDRGTGELFF
TRBV5-1,TRBJ2-5,NA,15,NA,TGCGCCAGCATGGTGGGCGGGGTGTACCAAGAGACCCAGTACTTC,CASMVGGVYQETQYF
TRBV6-4,TRBJ2-3,NA,15,NA,TGTGCCAGCAGTCCAAGCTTATCTAGCACAGATACGCAGTATTTT,CASSPSLSSTDTQYF
TRBV7-2,TRBJ2-2,once,16,NA,TGTGCCAGCAGCTTAGCTGGCGGGGAATACACCGGGGAGCTGTTTTTT,CASSLAGGEYTGELFF
TRBV4-1,TRBJ2-7,NA,14,TRBD1,TGCGCCAGCAGGCCCAGGACAGGGGCGGGCGAGCAGTACTTC,CASRPRTGAGEQYF
TRBV5-1,TRBJ2-3,once,15,TRBD1,TGCGCCAGCAGCTTACGCAGGGGGCAGGCAGATACGCAGTATTTT,CASSLRRGQADTQYF
TRBV11-1,TRBJ2-5,NA,15,TRBD2,TGTGCCAGCAGCTTACTAGCGGGACTAAAAGAGACCCAGTACTTC,CASSLLAGLKETQYF
TRBV5-5,TRBJ1-4,NA,18,NA,TGTGCCAGCAGTTCCAGGCCCAGGGTTGGATTTACTAATGAAAAACTGTTTTTT,CASSSRPRVGFTNEKLFF
TRBV12-3/TRBV12-4,TRBJ1-1,NA,13,TRBD1,TGTGCCACCCAAAAGGGGGCGGTCAGTGAAGCTTTCTTT,CATQKGAVSEAFF
TRBV18,TRBJ2-7,NA,15,TRBD1,TGTGCCAGCTCACCACGGCAGGGGGCGCGGAACGAGCAGTACTTC,CASSPRQGARNEQYF
TRBV7-2,TRBJ1-2,NA,17,NA,TGTGCCACCATAGGCGGGCCGGGGGGACTCTATAACTATGGCTACACCTTC,CATIGGPGGLYNYGYTF
TRBV27,TRBJ2-6,NA,19,TRBD1,TGTGCCAGCAGTCCTCTCGGGACAGGGCGTACCTCTGGGGCCAACGTCCTGACTTTC,CASSPLGTGRTSGANVLTF
TRBV5-1,TRBJ1-3,NA,14,NA,TGCGCCAGCAGCCCCAGGGCCTCTGGAAACACCATATATTTT,CASSPRASGNTIYF
TRBV6-1,TRBJ2-7,few,15,TRBD1,TGTGCCAGCAGTGAAGCGGGACAGGCCTCCTACGAGCAGTACTTC,CASSEAGQASYEQYF
TRBV10-3,TRBJ2-3,NA,14,NA,TGTGCCATCAGTTCAGGACAGTCCACAGATACGCAGTATTTT,CAISSGQSTDTQYF
TRBV19,TRBJ1-5,NA,15,NA,TGTGCCAGTAGGAGGAACCCGGGAACTAATCAGCCCCAGCATTTT,CASRRNPGTNQPQHF
TRBV7-9,TRBJ2-2,once,16,TRBD2,TGTGCCAGCAGCTCCGGACTAGCGGGGACCACCGGGGAGCTGTTTTTT,CASSSGLAGTTGELFF
TRBV16,TRBJ2-5,NA,16,TRBD2,TGTGCCAGCAGCCCTGGTCTAGAAAGGCGGGAGGAGACCCAGTACTTC,CASSPGLERREETQYF
TRBV4-3,TRBJ1-6,NA,13,NA,TGCGCCAGCAGCCTCAGGGAAGATTCACCCCTCCACTTT,CASSLREDSPLHF
TRBV28,TRBJ1-5,NA,16,TRBD1,TGTGCCAGCAGTTTTCAGGACAGGGGGATCGATCAGCCCCAGCATTTT,CASSFQDRGIDQPQHF
TRBV30,TRBJ2-2,NA,18,TRBD2,TGTGCCTGGAGTTCCCGACTAGCGGGAGTTGGGGGCACCGGGGAGCTGTTTTTT,CAWSSRLAGVGGTGELFF
TRBV7-8,TRBJ2-7,NA,15,TRBD1,TGTGCCAGCAGCTTAGCCCGGGACAGCTCCTACGAGCAGTACTTC,CASSLARDSSYEQYF
TRBV5-1,TRBJ1-5,few,14,NA,TGCGCCAGCAGCTTGGACGGTAGCAATCAGCCCCAGCATTTT,CASSLDGSNQPQHF
TRBV5-3,TRBJ1-6,NA,14,NA,TGTGCCAGAAGCTTTAGTGGGACACCTTCACCCCTCCACTTT,CARSFSGTPSPLHF
TRBV7-2,TRBJ1-2,NA,15,NA,TGTGCCAGCAGCTTGGGCCAGGGTTGGACCTATGGCTACACCTTC,CASSLGQGWTYGYTF